This TCR beta chain emerged from a study of T cells expressing NK-cell markers. The overall study: One of eight sequenced donors was HCMV-seronegative; the other seven were seropositive.

The CDR3 runs 15 residues. Germline CDR1 SGDLS, CDR2 YYNGEE. The authors made TCR beta cDNA libraries by 5'RACE template switching. This switching added a universal primer site and UMIs. Reprocessing the 5' RACE reads, TCRdb reports a single entry for every CDR3 protein and omits DNA. The table lists about 260,000 distinct CDR3 sequences. The specimen sequenced was blood T cells: a sorted CD56 or NKG2C T cell subset, CD4+ or CD8+ T cells, or bulk PBMC T cells (not recorded which). V and J are TRBV9 and TRBJ2-1; TCRdb proposes TRBD1, but this gene call is untestable without DNA. The sequence was collected from a man younger than 35 in good health. CDR3 sequence: CASTGGLGPYNEQFF.